This T cell receptor (beta chain) emerged from a study of blood T cell repertoires in COVID-19. Background on the study: Samples taken during acute and convalescent COVID-19 were collected in the United States, Italy and Spain. PBMCs, B-cell-depleted T cells, or T cells provided the cDNA or gDNA that made up the material.

The CDR3 length is 14 residues. The germline gives CDR1 SGHRS, CDR2 YFSETQ. V shed 4 bases and J 3 bases; nucleotides not matched to a gene: 5. How the authors handled the data: Quantification of nucleated cells was approximated via reference gene primer amplification. The data were produced by immunoSEQ multiplex PCR, yet TCRdb's version contains in-frame clones alone and is incomplete. That table gives V, J and clone size, and the DNA gave D and trimming. The data contain around 100,000 clones, 87% of them seen just once; the ten biggest clones take up more than 14%. This clone was observed once. The V gene is TRBV5-1, the J gene TRBJ2-7; 9 nucleotides line up with TRBD1. The sequenced sample consisted of peripheral blood. The sequence was obtained from a man aged 45 to 65 with acute or convalescent COVID-19. The CDR3 nucleotides read TGCGCCAGCAGCGGCGGGACAGGGCACTACGAGCAGTACTTC. Its protein is CASSGGTGHYEQYF.